Listed below are T cell receptor beta chains from one sample, sequenced in a study of T cell responses to AZD1222 COVID-19 vaccine. TCRdb's copy holds only in-frame clones and misses some; the assay was immunoSEQ multiplex PCR. The sample records roughly 120,000 clones, approximately 85% being singletons. Source: peripheral blood, taken on day 0 of MenACWY control vaccination. Receptors originate from an adult in good health. Each CDR3 is given with its conserved first and last residue. Each record gives: J gene, V gene, D gene, clone size, CDR3 DNA, CDR3 protein. The D gene is left open where the match is weak. Size is omitted from some rows. Given values are once, few, many or a class for expanded clones.

>TRBJ2-7|TRBV4-1|.|.
TGCGCCAGCAGCCAAGATAGAGGCGGCGCGGGGGAGCAGTACTTC
CASSQDRGGAGEQYF
>TRBJ1-5|TRBV27|.|once
TGTGCCAGCAGTTTATACGGGGGTCGCAATCAGCCCCAGCATTTT
CASSLYGGRNQPQHF
>TRBJ1-2|TRBV11-2|TRBD1|.
TGTGCCAGCAGCTTAGACGGGACAGGGTCCTATGGCTACACCTTC
CASSLDGTGSYGYTF
>TRBJ2-1|TRBV29-1|.|once
TGCAGCGTTCTGAGGGCCTACAATGAGCAGTTCTTC
CSVLRAYNEQFF
>TRBJ2-7|TRBV5-4|TRBD1|.
TGTGCCAGCAGCTTGGGACAGGGTAGCTCCTACGAGCAGTACTTC
CASSLGQGSSYEQYF
>TRBJ1-4|TRBV28|.|once
TGTGCCAGCAGTTTATCGGGCAGAGAGGAAAAACTGTTTTTT
CASSLSGREEKLFF
>TRBJ1-6|TRBV5-8|.|.
TGTGCCAGCAGCGATCCGGGACGGAGCTCCTATTCACCCCTCCACTTT
CASSDPGRSSYSPLHF
>TRBJ1-3|TRBV9|.|.
TGTGCCAGCAGCGGAGCTGGAAACACCATATATTTT
CASSGAGNTIYF
>TRBJ2-7|TRBV30|.|.
TGTGCCTGGAAGAGGTTGGGAAGCGCCTACGAGCAGTACTTC
CAWKRLGSAYEQYF
>TRBJ1-1|TRBV3-1/TRBV3-2|.|few
TGTGCCAGCAGCCAAGATAGTGGTTGGAGAGCTTTCTTT
CASSQDSGWRAFF
>TRBJ2-1|TRBV29-1|TRBD2|.
TGCAGCGCCGCTATTGCGGGGGGGCCGAGTGAGCAGTTCTTC
CSAAIAGGPSEQFF
>TRBJ2-7|TRBV29-1|.|.
TGCAGCGTAGAAACTGGAGAGCAGTACTTC
CSVETGEQYF
>TRBJ1-1|TRBV30|.|.
TGTGCCTGGAGTATCCAGGGTACGGACACTGAAGCTTTCTTT
CAWSIQGTDTEAFF
>TRBJ2-2|TRBV28|TRBD1|once
TGTGCCAGCAGTTTTCAGGGGGCAGGTTTCACCGGGGAGCTGTTTTTT
CASSFQGAGFTGELFF
>TRBJ2-1|TRBV2|.|.
TGTGCCAGCATTAGGAGCTCCTACAATGAGCAGTTCTTC
CASIRSSYNEQFF
>TRBJ1-2|TRBV9|.|.
TGTGCCAGCACCTCGCGGGGCGACTATGGCTACACCTTC
CASTSRGDYGYTF
>TRBJ2-7|TRBV12-5|.|.
TGTGCTAGTGGACGATCGACAGGCCGGGGGGAGCAGTACTTC
CASGRSTGRGEQYF
>TRBJ1-5|TRBV15|.|once
TGTGCCACCAGCAGAGATCTAGGAGGGGAGTTCTATAGCAATCAGCCCCAGCATTTT
CATSRDLGGEFYSNQPQHF
>TRBJ1-1|TRBV6-5|.|.
TGTGCCAGCAGTAGGGACACTGAAGCTTTCTTT
CASSRDTEAFF
>TRBJ2-2|TRBV7-3|TRBD2|.
TGTGCCAGCAGCCCAGGCGGGAGTCGGGCCGGGGAGCTGTTTTTT
CASSPGGSRAGELFF
>TRBJ2-7|TRBV2|.|.
TGTGCCAGCAAGTCAGGGTCACCCTACGAGCAGTACTTC
CASKSGSPYEQYF
>TRBJ2-7|TRBV4-2|.|.
TGTGCCAGCAGCCAAGGGCCCTCCACCGAGCAGTACTTC
CASSQGPSTEQYF
>TRBJ1-4|TRBV7-6|.|.
TGTGCCAGCAGCTTAGACACCGGGTTGGCAACTAATGAAAAACTGTTTTTT
CASSLDTGLATNEKLFF
>TRBJ2-7|TRBV19|.|.
TGTGCCAGTAGTATACGGTACCAAGGGCACGAGCAGTACTTC
CASSIRYQGHEQYF
>TRBJ2-1|TRBV19|.|.
TGTGCCAGTAGTATAGGAGGGGTAGTCCGGCGGCATGAGCAGTTCTTC
CASSIGGVVRRHEQFF
>TRBJ2-1|TRBV4-1|TRBD1|.
TGCGCCAGCAGCCGTTACGCCGGGACAGAGTACAATGAGCAGTTCTTC
CASSRYAGTEYNEQFF
>TRBJ1-2|TRBV6-5|.|.
TGTGCCAGCACCCACCCGCAGGGGAACTATGGCTACACCTTC
CASTHPQGNYGYTF
>TRBJ1-5|TRBV7-2|.|.
TGTGCCAGCAGCTTAGACAGAAATAGCAATCAGCCCCAGCATTTT
CASSLDRNSNQPQHF
>TRBJ2-2|TRBV6-5|.|medium-sized
TGTGCCAGCAGTTACTCGACGGGGATTCCCGGGGAGCTGTTTTTT
CASSYSTGIPGELFF
>TRBJ2-7|TRBV3-1/TRBV3-2|TRBD1|few
TGTGCCAGCAGCCAAAGGGGACAGGGCCTTTCCTACGAGCAGTACTTC
CASSQRGQGLSYEQYF
>TRBJ1-1|TRBV5-1|.|.
TGCGCCAGCAGCTTGATGCCGAATGCGAACACTGAAGCTTTCTTT
CASSLMPNANTEAFF
>TRBJ2-7|TRBV7-7|.|.
TGTGCTAGCAGCTTATCGCCGGGGGTTTCCTACGAGCAGTACTTC
CASSLSPGVSYEQYF
>TRBJ1-3|TRBV28|TRBD1|.
TGTGCCAGCACTCAGTACAGGACAGGGGTGGGAGACACCATATATTTT
CASTQYRTGVGDTIYF
>TRBJ1-1|TRBV6-5|TRBD1|.
TGTGCCACTCGACAGGGGAAGAACACTGAAGCTTTCTTT
CATRQGKNTEAFF
>TRBJ2-7|TRBV2|.|.
TGTGCCAGCAGTGAAGGACGTCACCCCTACGAGCAGTACTTC
CASSEGRHPYEQYF